Below are 3 T cell receptor beta chains sequenced from a single sample in a study of molecular identifiers for immune sequencing clone quantification. In TCRdb, the PCR reads were re-called with MiXCR into one record per CDR3 protein. The sample includes approximately 630,000 distinct CDR3 sequences, 25% seen only once; the top ten take around 0.78%. The specimen sequenced was naive CD8+ T cells from blood, with Jurkat cell RNA spiked in. Subset reported: FACS-sorted CD8+CD4-CCR7+CD45RA+ naive T cells. The receptors originated from a human donor in good health. Some libraries in this study had Jurkat cell RNA spiked in.

This sequence joins TRBV10-3 and TRBJ2-3, with D unresolved. CDR3 length equals 15 residues. Trimming removed 1 base from V and 4 bases from J, with 12 bases in between. Germline V gene sequence: CDR1 ENHRY, CDR2 SYGVKD. The CDR3 DNA reads as TGTGCCATCAGTGAGTATCCCGGAGCGTCAGATACGCAGTATTTT. Its protein is CAISEYPGASDTQYF.

This clonotype was observed many times. The rearrangement uses TRBV7-2 and TRBJ2-7, with D perhaps matching TRBD1 or TRBD2 (5 bases each). CDR1 and CDR2 (germline): SGHTA, FQGNSA. Deletions cut 3 bases from V and 6 bases from J, with 15 bases between. The CDR3 spans 14 residues. CDR3 protein: CASSFRGTVSEQYF. CDR3 bases: TGTGCCAGCAGCTTTCGGGGCACCGTCTCCGAGCAGTACTTC.

Points on this clonotype: One base away lies a much larger clone, so this may be a sequencing read error. The CDR3 end shows no conserved phenylalanine or tryptophan, and so a read error is likely. The V call is TRBV28, the J call TRBJ1-1; weak D call: TRBD1 (6 bases). V lost 6 bases and J 1 base, leaving 12 bases between the germline ends. The CDR3 loop spans 14 amino acids. Germline CDR1 MDHEN, CDR2 SYDVKM. CDR3 amino acids: CASSPTGSNTEAFL. CDR3 DNA sequence: TGTGCCAGCAGCCCTACAGGGTCGAACACTGAAGCTTTCCTT.